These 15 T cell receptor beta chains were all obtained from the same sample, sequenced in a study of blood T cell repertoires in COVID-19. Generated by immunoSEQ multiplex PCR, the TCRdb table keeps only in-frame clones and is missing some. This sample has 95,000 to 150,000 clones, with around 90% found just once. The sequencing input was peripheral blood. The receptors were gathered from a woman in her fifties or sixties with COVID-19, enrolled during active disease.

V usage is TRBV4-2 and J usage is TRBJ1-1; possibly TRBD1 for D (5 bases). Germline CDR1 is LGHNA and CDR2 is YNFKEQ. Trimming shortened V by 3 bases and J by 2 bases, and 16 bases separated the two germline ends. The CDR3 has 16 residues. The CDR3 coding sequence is TGTGCCAGCAGCCATCTCTTCGCGACAGACAACACTGAAGCTTTCTTT. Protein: CASSHLFATDNTEAFF.

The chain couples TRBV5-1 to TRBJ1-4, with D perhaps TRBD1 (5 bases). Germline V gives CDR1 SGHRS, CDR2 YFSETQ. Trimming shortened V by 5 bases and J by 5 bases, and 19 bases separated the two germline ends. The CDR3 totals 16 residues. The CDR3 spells CASRTGTTASNEKLFF. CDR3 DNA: TGCGCCAGCAGAACCGGAACGACAGCCTCAAATGAAAAACTGTTTTTT.

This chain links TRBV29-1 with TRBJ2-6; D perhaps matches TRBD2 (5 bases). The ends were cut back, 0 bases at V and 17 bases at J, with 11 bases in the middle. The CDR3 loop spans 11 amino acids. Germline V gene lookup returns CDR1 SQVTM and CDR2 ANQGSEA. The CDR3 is CSVEDRAGVTF. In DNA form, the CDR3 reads TGCAGCGTTGAAGATAGGGCCGGGGTGACTTTC.

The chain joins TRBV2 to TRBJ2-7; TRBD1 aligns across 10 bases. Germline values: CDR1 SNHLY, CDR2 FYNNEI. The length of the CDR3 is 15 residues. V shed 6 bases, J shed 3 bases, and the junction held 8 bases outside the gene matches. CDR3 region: CASSLPTGGGYEQYF. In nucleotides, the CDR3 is TGTGCCAGCAGCTTACCGACAGGGGGCGGCTACGAGCAGTACTTC. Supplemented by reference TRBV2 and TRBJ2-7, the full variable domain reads EPEVTQTPSHQVTQMGQEVILRCVPISNHLYFYWYRQILGQKVEFLVSFYNNEISEKSEIFDDQFSVERPDGSNFTLKIRSTKLEDSAMYFCASSLPTGGGYEQYFGPGTRLTVT.

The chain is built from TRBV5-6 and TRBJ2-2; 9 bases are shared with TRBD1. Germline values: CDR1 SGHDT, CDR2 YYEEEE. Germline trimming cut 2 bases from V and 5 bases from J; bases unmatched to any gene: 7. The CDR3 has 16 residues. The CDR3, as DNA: TGTGCCAGCAGCTTACCGGGACAGGGAATGACCGGGGAGCTGTTTTTT. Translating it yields CASSLPGQGMTGELFF.

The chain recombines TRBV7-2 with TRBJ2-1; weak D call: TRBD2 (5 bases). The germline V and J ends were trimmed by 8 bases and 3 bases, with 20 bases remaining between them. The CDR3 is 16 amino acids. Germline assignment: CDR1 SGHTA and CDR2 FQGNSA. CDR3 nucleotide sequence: TGTGCCAGCCGGGGTATGAAGGGAATCAACTACAATGAGCAGTTCTTC. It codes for CASRGMKGINYNEQFF. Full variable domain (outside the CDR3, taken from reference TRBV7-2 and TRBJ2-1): GAGVSQSPSNKVTEKGKDVELRCDPISGHTALYWYRQSLGQGLEFLIYFQGNSAPDKSGLPSDRFSAERTGGSVSTLTIQRTQQEDSAVYLCASRGMKGINYNEQFFGPGTRLTVL.

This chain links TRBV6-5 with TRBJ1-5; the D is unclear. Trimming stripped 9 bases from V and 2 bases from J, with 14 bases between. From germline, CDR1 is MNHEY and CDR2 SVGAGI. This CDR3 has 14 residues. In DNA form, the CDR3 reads TGTGCCAGTGCTCGGACTCGAGGCAATCAGCCCCAGCATTTT. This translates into CASARTRGNQPQHF.

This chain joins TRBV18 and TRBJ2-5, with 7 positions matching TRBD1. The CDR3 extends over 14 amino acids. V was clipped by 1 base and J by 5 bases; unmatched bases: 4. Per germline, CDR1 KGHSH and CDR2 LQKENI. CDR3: CASSPRQGIETQYF. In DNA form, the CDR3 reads TGTGCCAGCTCACCACGACAGGGAATTGAGACCCAGTACTTC.

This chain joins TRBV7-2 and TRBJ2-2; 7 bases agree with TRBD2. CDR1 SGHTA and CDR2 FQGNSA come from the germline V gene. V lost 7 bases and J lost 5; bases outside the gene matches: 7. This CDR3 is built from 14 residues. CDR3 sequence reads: CASTSGFLTGELFF. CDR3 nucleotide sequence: TGTGCCAGCACTAGCGGTTTCTTGACCGGGGAGCTGTTTTTT.

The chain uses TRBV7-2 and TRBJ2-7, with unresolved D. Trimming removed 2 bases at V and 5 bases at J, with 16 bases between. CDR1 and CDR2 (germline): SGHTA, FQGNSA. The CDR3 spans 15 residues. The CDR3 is CASSLYSTLGHEQYF. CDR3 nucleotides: TGTGCCAGCAGCTTATACTCGACTCTTGGCCACGAGCAGTACTTC.

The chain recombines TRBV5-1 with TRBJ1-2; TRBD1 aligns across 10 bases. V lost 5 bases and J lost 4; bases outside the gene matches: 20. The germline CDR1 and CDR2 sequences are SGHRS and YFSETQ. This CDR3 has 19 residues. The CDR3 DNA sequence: TGCGCCAGCAGTTCTGCCCGACCGGGACAGGGGCCCGTTAGCTATGGCTACACCTTC. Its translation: CASSSARPGQGPVSYGYTF.

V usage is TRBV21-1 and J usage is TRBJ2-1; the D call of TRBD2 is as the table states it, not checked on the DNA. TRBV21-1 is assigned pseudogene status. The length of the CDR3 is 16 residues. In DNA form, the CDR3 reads TGTGCCAGCAGCCTACTCCTAGCGGACCTTAACAATGAGCAGTTCTTC. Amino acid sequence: CASSLLLADLNNEQFF.

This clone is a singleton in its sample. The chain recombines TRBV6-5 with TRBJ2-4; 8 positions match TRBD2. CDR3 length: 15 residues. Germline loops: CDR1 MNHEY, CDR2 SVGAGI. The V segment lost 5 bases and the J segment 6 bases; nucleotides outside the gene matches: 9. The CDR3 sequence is CASSPHRAGGNIQYF. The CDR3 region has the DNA TGTGCCAGCAGTCCCCATAGGGCGGGGGGAAACATTCAGTACTTC.

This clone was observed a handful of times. The CDR3 DNA follows: TGTGCCAGCAGTAGCTCAAGGGGGTTGGCCAATGAGCAGTTCTTC. Its translation: CASSSSRGLANEQFF. The chain links TRBV27 to TRBJ2-1; maybe TRBD1 (6 bases). Germline-derived CDR1 and CDR2 are MNHEY and SMNVEV (reference sequence). The CDR3 has 15 amino acids. The V end was cut by 5 bases, the J end by 6 bases, with 17 bases between.

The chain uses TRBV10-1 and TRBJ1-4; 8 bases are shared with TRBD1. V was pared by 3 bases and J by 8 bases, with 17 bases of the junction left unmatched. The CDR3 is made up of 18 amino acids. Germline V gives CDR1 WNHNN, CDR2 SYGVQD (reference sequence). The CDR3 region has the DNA TGCGCCAGCAGTGATTGGGTAGACAGGGGAGTATTTGGCGAAAAACTGTTTTTT. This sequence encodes CASSDWVDRGVFGEKLFF.